This T cell receptor (beta chain) was sequenced in a study of OX40 agonist ivuxolimab in advanced cancers. Clones were sequenced by immunoSEQ multiplex PCR, and TCRdb holds only the in-frame ones, with some missing. Of about 30,000 clones listed, about nine tenths are singletons. The CDR3 contains 14 residues. The V gene's germline CDR1 is SGHVS and CDR2 FNYEAQ. The V gene lost 5 bases and the J gene lost 4 bases, with 15 bases spanning the gap. The chain uses TRBV7-6 and TRBJ2-7; perhaps TRBD2 as D (6 bases). The source material was CD4+ or CD8+ T cells sorted from blood, sampled in a trial of the OX40 agonist ivuxolimab. The sequence derives from an adult with an advanced solid tumor such as melanoma, head and neck, liver or kidney cancer. CDR3 in DNA: TGTGCCAGCAGCCCCGGGACTGGAAAATACGAGCAGTACTTC. Amino acid sequence: CASSPGTGKYEQYF.